This T cell receptor (beta chain) was sequenced during a study of T cell repertoires in cytomegalovirus infection. CDR1 and CDR2 (germline): SGHDN, FVKESK. This CDR3 has 16 residues. The V gene lost 1 base and the J gene lost 6 bases, with 16 bases spanning the gap. Study conclusions and caveats: Ex vivo responses were dominated by HLA-C-restricted CMV-specific TCR beta clonotypes.

The table lists this clonotype with a few counts. Its specificity is not known. TCRdb recomputed calls from the reads with MiXCR, one row per CDR3 protein. The profile shows 200,000 to 300,000 distinct CDR3 sequences, 9% to 15% of them singletons. Sequencing was performed on PBMCs. This TCR was sampled from a human donor in good health (CMV status not recorded). Some clones in this sample may be carry-over from other donors' samples. The chain is built from TRBV14 and TRBJ2-1; D perhaps matches TRBD2 (5 bases). The CDR3 reads CASSQALAPAVNEQFF. In DNA, the CDR3 is TGTGCCAGCAGCCAAGCGCTAGCTCCCGCGGTCAATGAGCAGTTCTTC.